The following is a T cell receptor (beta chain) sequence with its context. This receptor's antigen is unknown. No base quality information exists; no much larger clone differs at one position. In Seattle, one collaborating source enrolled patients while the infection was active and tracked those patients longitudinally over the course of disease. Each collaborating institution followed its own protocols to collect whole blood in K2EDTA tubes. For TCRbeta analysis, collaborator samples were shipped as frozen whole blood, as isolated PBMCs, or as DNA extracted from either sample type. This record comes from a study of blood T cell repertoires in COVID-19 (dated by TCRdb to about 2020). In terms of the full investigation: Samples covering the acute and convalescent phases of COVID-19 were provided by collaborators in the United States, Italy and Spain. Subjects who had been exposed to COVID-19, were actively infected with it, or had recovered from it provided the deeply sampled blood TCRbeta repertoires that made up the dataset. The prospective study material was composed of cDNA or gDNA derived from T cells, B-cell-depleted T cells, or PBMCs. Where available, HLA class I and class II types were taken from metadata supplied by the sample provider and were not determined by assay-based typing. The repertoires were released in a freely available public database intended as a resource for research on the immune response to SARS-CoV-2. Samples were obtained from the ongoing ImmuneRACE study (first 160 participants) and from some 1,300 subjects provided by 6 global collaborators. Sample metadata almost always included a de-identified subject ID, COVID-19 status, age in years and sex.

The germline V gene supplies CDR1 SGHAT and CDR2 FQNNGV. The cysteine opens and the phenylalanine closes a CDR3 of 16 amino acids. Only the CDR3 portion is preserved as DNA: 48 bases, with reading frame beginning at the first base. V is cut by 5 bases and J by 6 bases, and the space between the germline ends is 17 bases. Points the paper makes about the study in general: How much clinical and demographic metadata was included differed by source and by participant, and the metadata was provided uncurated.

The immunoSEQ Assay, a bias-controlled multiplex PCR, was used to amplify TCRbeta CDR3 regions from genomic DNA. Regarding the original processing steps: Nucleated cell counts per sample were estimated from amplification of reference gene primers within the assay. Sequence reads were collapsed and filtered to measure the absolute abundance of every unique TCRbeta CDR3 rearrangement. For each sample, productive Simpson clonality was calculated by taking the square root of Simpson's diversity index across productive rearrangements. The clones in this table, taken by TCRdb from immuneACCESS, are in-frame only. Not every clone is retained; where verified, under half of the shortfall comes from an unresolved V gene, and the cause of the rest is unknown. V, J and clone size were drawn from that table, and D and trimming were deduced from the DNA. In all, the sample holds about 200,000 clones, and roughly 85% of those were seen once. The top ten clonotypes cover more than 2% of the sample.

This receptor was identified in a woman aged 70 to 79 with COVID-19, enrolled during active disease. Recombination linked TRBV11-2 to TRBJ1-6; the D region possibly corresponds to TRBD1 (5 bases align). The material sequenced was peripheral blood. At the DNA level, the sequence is TGTGCCAGCAGCGCAGGAGGGAGGGGACGTAATTCACCCCTCCACTTT. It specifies CASSAGGRGRNSPLHF.